This entry describes one TCR beta chain. Germline V gene lookup returns CDR1 LNHDA and CDR2 SQIVND (reference sequence). The CDR3 sequence is 15 residues long. Unmatched junction bases numbered 6, after V lost 5 bases and J lost 2 bases. Repertoires were generated with immunoSEQ multiplex PCR, while TCRdb's copy carries only in-frame clones and drops some. The table records about 120,000 clones, 80% to 90% of them present only once. This sample was included in a study of control samples from healthy donors and cancer patients. This sequence joins TRBV19 and TRBJ1-1; 9 positions match TRBD1. This receptor was obtained from a woman between 50 and 59 years old with colorectal cancer. Sample: PBMCs. CDR3 loop: CASSFRDRANTEAFF. Here the CDR3 DNA reads TGTGCCAGTAGTTTCCGGGACAGGGCCAACACTGAAGCTTTCTTT.